These 6 T cell receptor beta chains came from one sample sequenced in a study of shared clonotypes between healthy human individuals. The method was immunoSEQ multiplex PCR; TCRdb's version includes in-frame clones alone and lacks a portion of them. The sample lists under 1,100,000 clones, roughly 80% seen once, with 1.4% in the top ten. Material for sequencing was memory CD4+ T cells sorted from blood. Subset denoted: CD45RA-negative fraction. The receptor source for this set is a man aged 18-30 years in good health.

The V gene is TRBV5-1, the J gene TRBJ2-7, with TRBD2 matching over 7 bases. CDR3 length: 12 residues. Germline V gene lookup returns CDR1 SGHRS and CDR2 YFSETQ. With 6 bases clipped from V and 3 bases from J, the junction kept 3 bases outside the gene matches. CDR3 sequence reads: CASTERGYEQYF. DNA for the CDR3: TGCGCCAGCACCGAGCGGGGCTACGAGCAGTACTTC.

The chain has TRBV30 and TRBJ2-1; 7 bases map to TRBD1. With 3 bases clipped from V and 0 bases from J, the junction kept 2 bases outside the gene matches. This CDR3 comprises 14 residues. Germline-derived CDR1 and CDR2 are GTSNPN and SVGIG (reference sequence). The CDR3 nucleotides read TGTGCCTGGAGGAGGGGGCCCTCCTACAATGAGCAGTTCTTC. This codes for CAWRRGPSYNEQFF.

The chain recombines TRBV5-1 with TRBJ1-2; D ambiguous. Trimming left V 5 bases short and J 4 bases short, with 18 bases between. Germline lookup yields CDR1 SGHRS and CDR2 YFSETQ. The CDR3 extends over 15 amino acids. This CDR3 is CASRVTGFTGYGYTF. The CDR3 nucleotides read TGCGCCAGCAGAGTCACGGGATTCACGGGCTATGGCTACACCTTC.

This clone has more than one count but fewer than ten. V gene TRBV4-1 combines with J gene TRBJ2-1, with D possibly being TRBD2 (6 bases). The CDR3 covers 17 residues. The ends were cut back, 4 bases at V and 7 bases at J, with 23 bases in the middle. Germline values: CDR1 MGHRA, CDR2 YSYEKL. The CDR3 sequence: CASSPSGAEGPKNEQFF. In DNA, the CDR3 is TGCGCCAGCAGCCCCAGTGGGGCGGAGGGTCCTAAGAATGAGCAGTTCTTC.

This clone has at least ten counts. This CDR3 is also generated by other DNA sequences in the sample. The V call is TRBV2, the J call TRBJ2-7; D remains ambiguous. Germline loops: CDR1 SNHLY, CDR2 FYNNEI. V gave up 4 bases and J gave up 1 base, with 8 bases separating them. This CDR3 comprises 13 residues. The CDR3 DNA sequence: TGTGCCAGCAGTGTTAGCCCTTCCTACGAGCAGTACTTC. Translated, it gives CASSVSPSYEQYF.

This clone was observed once. The chain carries TRBV5-5 and TRBJ2-1; no firm D call. In germline, CDR1 is SGHKS, CDR2 YYEKEE (reference sequence). Between the trimmed V and J ends, which lost 0 bases and 1 base, there was a span of 11 bases. This CDR3 is built from 16 residues. The CDR3 reads CASSLGGGLSYNEQFF. The CDR3 DNA is TGTGCCAGCAGCTTGGGAGGTGGATTGTCCTACAATGAGCAGTTCTTC.